This TCR beta chain was identified during a study of shared clonotypes between healthy human individuals. V was pared by 5 bases and J by 6 bases, with 17 bases between. Germline V gene lookup returns CDR1 SGHNT and CDR2 YENEEA. The CDR3 covers 15 residues. This clone was counted once. Per the original data handling: Filtering differed, since immunoSEQ gave only junction sequences and no quality scores. Using immunoSEQ multiplex PCR, the repertoire was profiled, and TCRdb retains in-frame clones only, with some absent. The V and J calls and the clone size are those of that table, but D and trimming were determined from the DNA. The table shows 450,000 to 500,000 clones, with over 70% occurring only once.

V is TRBV11-3 and J is TRBJ2-1, with TRBD2 as a possible D gene (6 bases). This receptor was identified in a woman aged 40 to 55 in good health. Some clones in this sample may be carry-over from other donors' samples. Specimen: PBMCs. The chain's CDR3 is CASSRSYGGANEQFF. The CDR3 DNA follows: TGTGCCAGCAGCCGATCCTACGGAGGGGCCAATGAGCAGTTCTTC.